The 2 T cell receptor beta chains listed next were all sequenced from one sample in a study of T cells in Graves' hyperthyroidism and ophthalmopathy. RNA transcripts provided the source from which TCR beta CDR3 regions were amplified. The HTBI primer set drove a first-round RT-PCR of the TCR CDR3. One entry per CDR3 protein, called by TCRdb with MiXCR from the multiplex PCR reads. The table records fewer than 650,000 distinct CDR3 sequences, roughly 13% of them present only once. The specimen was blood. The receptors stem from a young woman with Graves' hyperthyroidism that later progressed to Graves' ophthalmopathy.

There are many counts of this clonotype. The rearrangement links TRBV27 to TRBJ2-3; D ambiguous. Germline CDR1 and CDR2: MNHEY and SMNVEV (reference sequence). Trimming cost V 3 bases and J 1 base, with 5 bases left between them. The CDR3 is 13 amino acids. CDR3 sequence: CASSFQRTDTQYF. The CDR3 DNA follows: TGTGCCAGCAGTTTCCAACGCACAGATACGCAGTATTTT.

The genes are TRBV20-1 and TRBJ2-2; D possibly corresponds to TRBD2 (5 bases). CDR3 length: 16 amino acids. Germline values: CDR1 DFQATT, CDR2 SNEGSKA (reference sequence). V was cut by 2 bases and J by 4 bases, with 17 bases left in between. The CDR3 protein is CSARRDSRRGTGELFF. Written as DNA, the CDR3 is TGCAGTGCTAGACGGGATTCTCGCCGGGGCACCGGGGAGCTGTTTTTT.